Listed here are 3 T cell receptor beta chains from one sample, sequenced in a study of cytomegalovirus exposure and HLA in healthy donors (dated by TCRdb to 2015 to 2018). The protocol used for the library was the immunoSEQ multiplex PCR assay. A mixture of 60 forward primers for TCR Vbeta segments and 13 reverse primers for TCR Jbeta segments was used in the multiplex PCR. TCRdb carries this immuneACCESS record with in-frame sequences only. Its versions omit some clonotypes, under half of them owing to an unresolved V gene in the studies checked, with the rest unexplained. The sample contains about 54,000 clones, more than 70% of them found a single time. Jointly, the top ten make up around 3.3% of the sample. Source material: PBMCs. The receptor source for this set is a woman aged 18-29 years in good health and CMV-seronegative.

This CDR3 reads CASSLATTGRHGYTF. The DNA of the CDR3 is TGTGCCAGCAGCTTAGCGACGACAGGCAGACATGGCTACACCTTC. This sequence joins TRBV7-2 and TRBJ1-2; a possible D gene is TRBD1 (6 bases). The length of the CDR3 is 15 residues. The germline V gene has CDR1 SGHTA and CDR2 FQGNSA. Between the trimmed V and J ends, which lost 0 bases and 6 bases, there was a span of 14 bases.

The chain joins TRBV28 to TRBJ2-7, with TRBD2 matching over 11 bases. V was clipped by 7 bases and J by 3 bases; unmatched bases: 14. CDR3 length: 17 amino acids. Germline V gives CDR1 MDHEN, CDR2 SYDVKM. The CDR3 nucleotides are TGTGCCAGCACGTCGTCCGTAGCGGGAGGGCGGGTCTACGAGCAGTACTTC. It is translated as CASTSSVAGGRVYEQYF.

The rearrangement uses TRBV29-1 and TRBJ2-5; D remains ambiguous. The germline V gene has CDR1 SQVTM and CDR2 ANQGSEA. The CDR3 runs to 15 residues. V was shortened by 1 base and J by 3 bases, with 15 bases between the two germline ends. This chain's CDR3 is CSVEGSLRRKETQYF. DNA of the CDR3: TGCAGCGTTGAAGGGTCTTTGAGGAGAAAAGAGACCCAGTACTTC.